A single sample is the source of the 22 T cell receptor beta chains below, sequenced in a study of blood T cell repertoires in COVID-19. Profiling relied on immunoSEQ multiplex PCR, and the TCRdb table lists in-frame clones only, not all of them. This table holds some 200,000 clones, over 75% found once. Sequenced input: PBMCs or T cells enriched from blood (not recorded which). The receptors were sampled from a woman under 30 in a cohort exposed to, infected with or recovered from COVID-19 (not recorded which).

The J gene is TRBJ2-2, the V gene TRBV19; 8 nucleotides align to TRBD2. The CDR3 runs 16 residues. The V gene's germline CDR1 is LNHDA and CDR2 SQIVND (reference sequence). V was pared by 3 bases and J by 8 bases, with 11 bases of the junction left unmatched. CDR3 DNA: TGTGCCAGTAGTATCGAGCGGGAGTTGTTGTCGGGGGAGCTGTTTTTT. Its translation: CASSIERELLSGELFF.

The CDR3 sequence: CASSPGLASETQYF. The DNA of the CDR3 is TGTGCCAGCAGCCCCGGACTAGCCTCGGAGACCCAGTACTTC. This rearrangement joins TRBV7-3 to TRBJ2-5; 8 bases align to TRBD2. CDR3 length equals 14 residues. Looked up from germline, CDR1 is SGHTA and CDR2 is FQGTGA. V lost 5 bases to trimming and J lost 5 bases; unmatched junction nucleotides: 7.

J is TRBJ2-3 and V is TRBV7-9; D is undetermined. The CDR3 is 16 residues long. Germline assignment: CDR1 SEHNR and CDR2 FQNEAQ (reference sequence). V lost 3 bases and J 3 bases, leaving 16 bases between the germline ends. CDR3 coding DNA: TGTGCCAGCAGCTTTTACAGAGAGTCCGGTACAGATACGCAGTATTTT. It encodes CASSFYRESGTDTQYF.

The V gene is TRBV18, the J gene TRBJ2-3, with D unresolved. The V end lost 2 bases, the J end lost 3 bases, and 15 bases lay between the germline ends. The CDR3 runs 16 residues. CDR1 is KGHSH and CDR2 is LQKENI in the germline V gene. CDR3 bases: TGTGCCAGCTCACCAATCGGGTCGGAGCTTACAGATACGCAGTATTTT. Translating gives CASSPIGSELTDTQYF.

The J gene is TRBJ2-1, the V gene TRBV3-1 (or the pseudogene TRBV3-2); 11 bases are shared with TRBD2. There are 17 residues in the CDR3. The germline V gene has CDR1 LGHDT and CDR2 YNNKEL (reference sequence). V was pared by 3 bases and J by 7 bases, with 11 bases of the junction left unmatched. The DNA of the CDR3 is TGTGCCAGCAGCCAGAGGCCTAGCGGGAGGCCGGGGAATGAGCAGTTCTTC. This sequence encodes CASSQRPSGRPGNEQFF.

The V gene is TRBV19, the J gene TRBJ2-3; weak D call: TRBD2 (5 bases). The germline CDR1 and CDR2 sequences are LNHDA and SQIVND (reference sequence). V lost 5 bases and J 5 bases, leaving 14 bases between the germline ends. The length of the CDR3 is 14 residues. CDR3 nucleotides: TGTGCCAGTAGTGTCCGGGAAGCTGGAGATACGCAGTATTTT. Translation: CASSVREAGDTQYF. Full variable domain (rest looked up from reference TRBV19 and TRBJ2-3): DGGITQSPKYLFRKEGQNVTLSCEQNLNHDAMYWYRQDPGQGLRLIYYSQIVNDFQKGDIAEGYSVSREKKESFPLTVTSAQKNPTAFYLCASSVREAGDTQYFGPGTRLTVL.

The V call is TRBV11-3, the J call TRBJ1-1, with 9 positions matching TRBD1. V dropped 1 base and J dropped 5; count of bases not matched to a gene: 5. The CDR3 has 15 amino acids. Germline V gives CDR1 SGHNT, CDR2 YENEEA. In DNA, the CDR3 is TGTGCCAGCAGCTTAGGGGGGACAGGGAGGACTGAAGCTTTCTTT. It encodes CASSLGGTGRTEAFF.

This chain uses TRBV5-1 with TRBJ2-3, with TRBD1 matching 8 bases. This CDR3 comprises 14 residues. The J segment lost 4 bases and the V segment lost 5 bases, leaving 6 bases of the junction unmatched. Germline assignment: CDR1 SGHRS and CDR2 YFSETQ. The CDR3 DNA sequence: TGCGCCAGCAGACGGCAGGGGGCAGCAGATACGCAGTATTTT. Translation gives CASRRQGAADTQYF.

V is TRBV4-2 and J is TRBJ1-5; TRBD1 might be the D (6 bases). The CDR3 length is 15 residues. Germline loops: CDR1 LGHNA, CDR2 YNFKEQ. Trimming left V 0 bases short and J 5 bases short, with 11 bases between. CDR3 sequence (DNA): TGTGCCAGCAGCCAAGAATCAGGGGTTGATCAGCCCCAGCATTTT. Residues: CASSQESGVDQPQHF.

The CDR3 is CAWGKGASNQPQHF. Here the CDR3 DNA reads TGTGCCTGGGGGAAGGGGGCGAGCAATCAGCCCCAGCATTTT. The chain joins TRBV30 to TRBJ1-5; 7 bases fit TRBD1. The CDR3 length is 14 residues. CDR1 is GTSNPN, CDR2 SVGIG, per germline (reference sequence). The trim removed 5 bases at V and 1 base at J, leaving 5 bases unmatched.

This chain links TRBV11-2 with TRBJ2-1, with 11 nucleotides matching TRBD2. The CDR3 has 15 amino acids. The germline V gene encodes CDR1 SGHAT and CDR2 FQNNGV. Trimming at V came to 8 bases and at J to 0 bases, leaving 3 bases not matched to a gene. In nucleotides, the CDR3 is TGTGCCAGCGGACTAGCGGGTAGCTCCTACAATGAGCAGTTCTTC. Its protein is CASGLAGSSYNEQFF. Combining the CDR3 with reference TRBV11-2 and TRBJ2-1 gives the whole variable domain EAGVAQSPRYKIIEKRQSVAFWCNPISGHATLYWYQQILGQGPKLLIQFQNNGVVDDSQLPKDRFSAERLKGVDSTLKIQPAKLEDSAVYLCASGLAGSSYNEQFFGPGTRLTVL.

The V gene is TRBV6-2 or TRBV6-3, the J gene TRBJ2-7, with D perhaps TRBD2 (7 bases). The V end was cut by 0 bases, the J end by 2 bases, with 14 bases between. The CDR3 runs to 16 residues. Germline CDR1 reads MNHEY; CDR2 reads SVGEGT. CDR3 DNA: TGTGCCAGCAGTTACTCGCCACAGCGGGACACCTACGAGCAGTACTTC. Its protein is CASSYSPQRDTYEQYF.

The chain has TRBV7-3 and TRBJ1-2; D unclear. Trimming cost V 1 base and J 4 bases, with 7 bases left between them. CDR3 size: 13 residues. The germline V gene encodes CDR1 SGHTA and CDR2 FQGTGA. The CDR3 bases are TGTGCCAGCAGCTTAAGCGTGTCCTATGGCTACACCTTC. As protein: CASSLSVSYGYTF.

The rearrangement joins TRBV19 to TRBJ2-7; 15 bases fit TRBD2. The V gene end was trimmed by 4 bases and the J gene end by 5 bases; junction bases not matched to a gene: 3. The CDR3 spans 15 residues. CDR1 LNHDA and CDR2 SQIVND come from the germline V gene (reference sequence). The CDR3 DNA reads TGTGCCAGTAGTAGTGGGACTAGCGGGAGGAACGAGCAGTACTTC. Its translation: CASSSGTSGRNEQYF.

This chain connects TRBV5-4 to TRBJ1-4; D may be TRBD1 (6 bases). The length of the CDR3 is 15 residues. The germline gives CDR1 SGHNT, CDR2 YYREEE (reference sequence). Trimming shortened V by 0 bases and J by 6 bases, and 12 bases separated the two germline ends. The CDR3 region is CASSLDNSGDEKLFF. For the CDR3, the DNA is TGTGCCAGCAGCTTGGATAACTCAGGGGATGAAAAACTGTTTTTT.

The chain joins TRBV5-1 to TRBJ1-2; tentatively, D is TRBD1 (5 bases). Germline assignment: CDR1 SGHRS and CDR2 YFSETQ. Between the trimmed V and J ends, which lost 1 base and 8 bases, there was a span of 21 bases. The CDR3 is 16 amino acids. In nucleotides, the CDR3 is TGCGCCAGCAGCTTGCGTGTGGGAGGGGCCCGGTCCGGCTACACCTTC. Translated: CASSLRVGGARSGYTF.

The chain has TRBV29-1 and TRBJ1-1; D is uncertain. In germline, CDR1 is SQVTM, CDR2 ANQGSEA. There are 12 residues in the CDR3. Trimming cost V 0 bases and J 5 bases, with 7 bases left between them. The CDR3 loop reads CSVEEPRTEAFF. The CDR3 DNA reads TGCAGCGTTGAAGAACCGCGAACTGAAGCTTTCTTT.

The table lists this clone with a few counts. The rearrangement uses TRBV11-2 and TRBJ2-2, with 9 bases lining up with TRBD2. The CDR3 contains 17 residues. V was clipped by 5 bases and J by 5 bases; unmatched bases: 12. The germline gives CDR1 SGHAT, CDR2 FQNNGV. The CDR3, as DNA: TGTGCCAGCAGCCCAATGTTAGCGGGGGAAAGAACCGGGGAGCTGTTTTTT. Protein product: CASSPMLAGERTGELFF.

This chain's CDR3 is CASSPPYGTDGYTF. CDR3 nucleotides: TGTGCCAGCTCACCACCTTACGGCACAGACGGCTACACCTTC. The gene calls are TRBV18 and TRBJ1-2; D not resolved. V lost 0 bases, J lost 8 bases, and 13 bases lay in between. This CDR3 comprises 14 residues. Germline lookup yields CDR1 KGHSH and CDR2 LQKENI.

V and J are TRBV6-5 and TRBJ1-5, with D unresolved. Germline V CDR1 and CDR2: MNHEY, SVGAGI. Trimming cost V 6 bases and J 4 bases, with 10 bases left between them. The CDR3 is 13 residues long. The DNA for the CDR3 is TGTGCCAGCAGCCTTCTCCTTAATCAGCCCCAGCATTTT. This encodes CASSLLLNQPQHF.

In its sample, this clone was seen a few times. The CDR3 region has the DNA TGTGCCAGCAGTGGCGGGACAGGTCTTGAACCCCGGGATGAGCAGTTCTTC. Its protein product is CASSGGTGLEPRDEQFF. The chain combines TRBV6-1 with TRBJ2-1, with 8 nucleotides matching TRBD1. The CDR3 is made up of 17 amino acids. Trimming at V came to 4 bases and at J to 8 bases, leaving 16 bases not matched to a gene. Germline lookup yields CDR1 MNHNS and CDR2 SASEGT.

The chain couples TRBV12-3 or TRBV12-4 to TRBJ2-5; TRBD1 might be the D (6 bases). The germline V and J ends were trimmed by 7 bases and 5 bases, with 11 bases remaining between them. The CDR3 has 12 amino acids. The CDR3 protein is CASNRAGETQYF. The CDR3 DNA is TGTGCCAGCAACAGGGCGGGCGAGACCCAGTACTTC.